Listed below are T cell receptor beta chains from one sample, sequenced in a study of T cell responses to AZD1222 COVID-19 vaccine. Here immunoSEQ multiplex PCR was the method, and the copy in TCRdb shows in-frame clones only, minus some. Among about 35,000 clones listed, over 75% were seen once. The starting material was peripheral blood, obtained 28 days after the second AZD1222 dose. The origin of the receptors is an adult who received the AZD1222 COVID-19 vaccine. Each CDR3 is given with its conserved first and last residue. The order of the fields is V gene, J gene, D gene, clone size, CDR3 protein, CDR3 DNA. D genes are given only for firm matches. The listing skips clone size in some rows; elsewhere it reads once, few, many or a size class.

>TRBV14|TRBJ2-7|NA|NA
CASSQRRGSGIDEQYF
TGTGCCAGCAGCCAAAGGAGGGGTTCGGGCATCGACGAGCAGTACTTC
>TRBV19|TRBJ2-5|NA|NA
CASSIRDGTQYF
TGTGCCAGTAGTATCAGGGATGGGACCCAGTACTTC
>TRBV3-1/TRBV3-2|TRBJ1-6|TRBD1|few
CASSQVRDRINSPLHF
TGTGCCAGCAGCCAAGTGAGGGACAGGATTAATTCACCCCTCCACTTT
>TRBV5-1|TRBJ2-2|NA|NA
CASSLSGRVGGELFF
TGCGCCAGCAGCTTGTCTGGCAGGGTTGGCGGGGAGCTGTTTTTT
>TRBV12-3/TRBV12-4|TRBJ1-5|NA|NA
CASSLGDQPQHF
TGTGCCAGCAGTTTAGGGGACCAGCCCCAGCATTTT
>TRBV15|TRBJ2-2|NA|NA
CATSREPLANTGELFF
TGTGCCACCAGCAGAGAGCCCCTAGCGAACACCGGGGAGCTGTTTTTT
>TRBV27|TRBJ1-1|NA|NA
CASSLSGSNTEAFF
TGTGCCAGCAGTTTATCTGGTTCAAACACTGAAGCTTTCTTT
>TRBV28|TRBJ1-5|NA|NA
CASRGANQPQHF
TGTGCCAGCAGAGGGGCTAATCAGCCCCAGCATTTT
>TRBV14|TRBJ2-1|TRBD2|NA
CASSLLAGGLGEQFF
TGTGCCAGCAGCCTCCTAGCGGGGGGCCTGGGTGAGCAGTTCTTC
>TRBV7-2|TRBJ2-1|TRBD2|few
CASSLASGVNYNEQFF
TGTGCCAGCAGCTTAGCTAGCGGGGTAAACTACAATGAGCAGTTCTTC
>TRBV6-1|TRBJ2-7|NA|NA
CASSEPPSSYEQYF
TGTGCCAGCAGTGAACCCCCATCCTCCTACGAGCAGTACTTC
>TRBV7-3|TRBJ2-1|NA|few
CASSPSRGQGTYNEQFF
TGTGCCAGCTCTCCTTCACGGGGGCAGGGAACCTACAATGAGCAGTTCTTC
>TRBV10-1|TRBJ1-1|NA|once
CASSATANTEAFF
TGCGCCAGCAGTGCCACAGCGAACACTGAAGCTTTCTTT
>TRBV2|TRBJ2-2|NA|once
CASSDERPNTGELFF
TGTGCCAGCAGTGATGAGCGTCCCAACACCGGGGAGCTGTTTTTT
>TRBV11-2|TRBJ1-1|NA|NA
CASSLGAGTEAFF
TGTGCCAGCAGCTTGGGGGCAGGGACTGAAGCTTTCTTT
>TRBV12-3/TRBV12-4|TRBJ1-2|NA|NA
CASSLGVGNGYTF
TGTGCCAGCAGTTTAGGAGTCGGGAATGGCTACACCTTC
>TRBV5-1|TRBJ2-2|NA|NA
CASSLAQGETGELFF
TGCGCCAGCAGCTTGGCCCAAGGGGAAACCGGGGAGCTGTTTTTT
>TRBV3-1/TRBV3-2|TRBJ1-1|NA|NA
CASSQEDRSEAFF
TGTGCCAGCAGCCAGGAAGACAGGTCTGAAGCTTTCTTT
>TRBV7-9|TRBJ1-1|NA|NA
CASSPPQAEAFF
TGTGCCAGCAGCCCCCCCCAGGCTGAAGCTTTCTTT
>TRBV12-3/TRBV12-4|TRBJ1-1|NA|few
CASSWAENTEAFF
TGTGCCAGCAGTTGGGCAGAGAACACTGAAGCTTTCTTT
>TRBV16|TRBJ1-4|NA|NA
CASSQFLNEKLFF
TGTGCCAGCAGCCAATTCCTTAATGAAAAACTGTTTTTT
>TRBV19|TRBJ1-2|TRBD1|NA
CASTGTGLNGYTF
TGTGCCAGTACCGGGACAGGGCTAAATGGCTACACCTTC
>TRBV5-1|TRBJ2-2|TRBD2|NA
CASNSGSWTGELFF
TGCGCCAGCAATAGCGGGAGCTGGACCGGGGAGCTGTTTTTT
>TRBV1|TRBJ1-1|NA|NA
CTSSPVIPRQGYLGQGTEAFF
TGCACCAGCAGCCCCGTGATCCCGCGACAGGGGTATCTGGGGCAAGGGACTGAAGCTTTCTTT
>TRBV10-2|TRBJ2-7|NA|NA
CASSEYRAQYEQYF
TGCGCCAGCAGTGAGTATAGGGCCCAATACGAGCAGTACTTC
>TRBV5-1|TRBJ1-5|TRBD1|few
CASSLRGPGQPQHF
TGCGCCAGCAGCCTAAGGGGGCCGGGTCAGCCCCAGCATTTT
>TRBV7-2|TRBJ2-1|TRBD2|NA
CASSIGLAGVDEQFF
TGTGCCAGCAGTATCGGACTAGCGGGAGTAGATGAGCAGTTCTTC
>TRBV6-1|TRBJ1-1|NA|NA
CASSDRGNSEAFF
TGTGCCAGCAGTGACAGGGGAAACTCTGAAGCTTTCTTT
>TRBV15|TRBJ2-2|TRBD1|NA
CATSRDLGGQGNTGELFF
TGTGCCACCAGCAGAGATCTGGGGGGACAGGGGAACACCGGGGAGCTGTTTTTT
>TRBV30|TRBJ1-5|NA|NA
CAWSLTENQPQHF
TGTGCCTGGAGTTTGACAGAAAATCAGCCCCAGCATTTT
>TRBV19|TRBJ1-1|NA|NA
CASTRSGYTEAFF
TGTGCCAGTACCCGATCGGGGTACACTGAAGCTTTCTTT
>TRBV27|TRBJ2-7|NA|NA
CASSLDSGGEQYF
TGTGCCAGCAGTTTAGACTCTGGGGGCGAGCAGTACTTC
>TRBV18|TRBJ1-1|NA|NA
CASSPQGENTEAFF
TGTGCCAGCTCACCACAGGGTGAAAACACTGAAGCTTTCTTT
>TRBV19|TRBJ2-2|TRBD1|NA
CASSRGTGVVGELFF
TGTGCCAGTAGTAGAGGGACAGGGGTGGTCGGGGAGCTGTTTTTT
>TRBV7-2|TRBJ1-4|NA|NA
CASSLVGDPRMFF
TGTGCCAGCAGCTTAGTAGGGGACCCTAGGATGTTTTTT
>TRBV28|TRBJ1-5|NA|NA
CASSLGGKSAQHF
TGTGCCAGCAGTTTGGGGGGGAAATCAGCCCAGCATTTT
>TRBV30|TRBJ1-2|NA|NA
CAWSAGIGYTF
TGTGCCTGGAGTGCGGGGATCGGCTACACCTTC
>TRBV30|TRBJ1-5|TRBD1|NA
CAWSPRDREGQPQHF
TGTGCCTGGAGTCCGCGAGACAGGGAAGGCCAGCCCCAGCATTTT
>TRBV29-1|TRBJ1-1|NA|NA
CSVEQLVGTEAFF
TGCAGCGTTGAACAACTAGTGGGGACTGAAGCTTTCTTT
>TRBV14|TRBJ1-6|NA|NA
CASSQDRGWDSPLHF
TGTGCCAGCAGCCAAGATCGGGGGTGGGATTCACCCCTCCACTTT
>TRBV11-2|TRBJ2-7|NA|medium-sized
CASSPNRIDYEQYF
TGTGCCAGCAGCCCAAACAGAATAGACTACGAGCAGTACTTC
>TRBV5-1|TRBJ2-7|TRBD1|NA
CASSKDRGDDEQYF
TGCGCCAGCAGCAAGGACAGGGGGGACGACGAGCAGTACTTC
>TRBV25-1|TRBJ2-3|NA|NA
CASTYSTDTQYF
TGTGCCAGCACATACTCCACAGATACGCAGTATTTT
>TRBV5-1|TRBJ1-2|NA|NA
CASRFFSTF
TGCGCCAGCAGATTTTTCTCCACCTTC
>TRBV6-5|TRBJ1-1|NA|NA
CASSTFDTEAFF
TGTGCCAGCAGTACTTTCGACACTGAAGCTTTCTTT
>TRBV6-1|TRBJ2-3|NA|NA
CASSDGRRGTDTQYF
TGTGCCAGCAGTGACGGACGAAGAGGCACAGATACGCAGTATTTT
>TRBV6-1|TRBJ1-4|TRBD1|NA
CASSEAQGRLFF
TGTGCCAGCAGTGAGGCACAGGGGAGGCTGTTTTTT
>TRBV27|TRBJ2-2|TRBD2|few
CASSLAGGTGELFF
TGTGCCAGCAGCCTGGCGGGGGGCACCGGGGAGCTGTTTTTT
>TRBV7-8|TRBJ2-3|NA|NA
CASSSSASGGTDTQYF
TGTGCCAGCAGCTCTAGTGCCAGCGGAGGCACAGATACGCAGTATTTT
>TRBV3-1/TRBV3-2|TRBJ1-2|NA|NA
CASSPDSYGYTF
TGTGCCAGCAGCCCGGACAGCTATGGCTACACCTTC